The rows below give T cell receptor beta chains drawn from one sample of a study of T cells after yellow fever vaccination. One entry per CDR3 protein results from TCRdb running MiXCR on the 5' RACE reads. In the table there are 150,000 to 200,000 distinct CDR3 sequences, around 9.7% of which are singletons. The sequencing used CD8+ T cells sorted from PBMCs, collected 45 days after the yellow fever booster vaccination. Source of these receptors: a man younger than 35 who received the YFV17D yellow fever vaccine. The CDR3 runs from the conserved cysteine through the conserved F or W. A D gene is named only where the DNA matches it firmly. Where a row states a size, it is once, few, many or the class of an expanded clone; other rows omit it.

d_gene	v_gene	len	j_gene	abundance	CDR3aa	CDR3nt
.	TRBV7-9	13	TRBJ2-1	.	CASSLMVDDEQFF	TGTGCCAGCAGCTTGATGGTTGACGATGAGCAGTTCTTC
TRBD1	TRBV4-3	15	TRBJ2-2	many	CASSQRQGSVGELFF	TGCGCCAGCAGCCAAAGACAGGGGTCGGTCGGGGAGCTGTTTTTT
.	TRBV20-1	15	TRBJ2-1	few	CSAAGRGQSYNEQFF	TGCAGTGCAGCAGGACGGGGGCAGTCCTACAATGAGCAGTTCTTC
.	TRBV2	14	TRBJ1-5	few	CASSDSHGSQPQHF	TGTGCCAGCAGTGATAGTCACGGTAGTCAGCCCCAGCATTTT
.	TRBV4-3	17	TRBJ2-2	few	CASSHLSLGPMGGELFF	TGCGCCAGCAGCCATCTCTCCCTCGGCCCCATGGGCGGGGAGCTGTTTTTT
.	TRBV12-3/TRBV12-4	12	TRBJ1-4	few	CASSPQGEKLFF	TGTGCCAGCAGCCCACAGGGTGAAAAACTGTTTTTT
.	TRBV12-3/TRBV12-4	16	TRBJ2-5	.	CASLGRARGFEGAQYF	TGTGCCAGCCTGGGAAGGGCACGGGGGTTCGAAGGGGCCCAGTACTTC
.	TRBV5-4	14	TRBJ2-7	.	CASSLAGQLYEQYF	TGTGCCAGCAGCTTGGCCGGTCAGCTCTACGAGCAGTACTTC
TRBD2	TRBV6-6	17	TRBJ2-3	few	CASPPSGGFSSTDTQYF	TGTGCCAGCCCCCCTAGCGGGGGGTTCAGTAGCACAGATACGCAGTATTTT
TRBD1	TRBV2	15	TRBJ2-5	.	CASSAGTGRRETQYF	TGTGCCAGCAGCGCTGGGACAGGCCGCCGGGAGACCCAGTACTTC
.	TRBV25-1	14	TRBJ1-5	few	CASRPRGTNQPQHF	TGTGCCAGCAGGCCCAGGGGCACCAATCAGCCCCAGCATTTT
TRBD1	TRBV11-2	15	TRBJ2-1	.	CASSLRQGIRNEQFF	TGTGCCAGCAGCTTACGACAGGGTATTCGTAATGAGCAGTTCTTC
.	TRBV25-1	16	TRBJ2-6	.	CASSESFGSGANVLTF	TGTGCCAGCAGTGAATCGTTCGGTTCTGGGGCCAACGTCCTGACTTTC
.	TRBV5-4	12	TRBJ2-3	few	CASRSPVDTQYF	TGTGCCAGCAGGAGTCCCGTAGATACGCAGTATTTT
TRBD1	TRBV3-1	21	TRBJ2-1	once	CASSQDLPGQLIPSSYNEQFF	TGTGCCAGCAGTCAGGACCTCCCGGGACAGTTAATTCCTAGCTCCTACAATGAGCAGTTCTTC
.	TRBV10-2	13	TRBJ2-5	.	CASSEQARETQYF	TGCGCCAGCAGTGAGCAGGCCCGAGAGACCCAGTACTTC
.	TRBV13	14	TRBJ2-1	few	CASVVAGTYNEQFF	TGTGCCAGCGTCGTCGCAGGGACCTACAATGAGCAGTTCTTC
.	TRBV11-2	16	TRBJ1-2	.	CASSLVTGLSQYGYTF	TGTGCCAGCAGCTTAGTCACAGGGTTATCCCAATATGGCTACACCTTC
TRBD1	TRBV7-8	14	TRBJ1-1	.	CASSLFGRGNRAFF	TGTGCCAGCAGCTTATTTGGCAGGGGGAATCGAGCTTTCTTT
.	TRBV4-3	14	TRBJ2-3	.	CASSSRRSTDTQYF	TGCGCCAGCAGCTCAAGAAGAAGCACAGATACGCAGTATTTT
.	TRBV29-1	14	TRBJ2-2	few	CSVVEQGRTGELFF	TGCAGCGTTGTTGAGCAGGGCCGCACCGGGGAGCTGTTTTTT
TRBD2	TRBV27	16	TRBJ2-1	.	CASSSPGLRSYNEQFF	TGTGCCAGCAGCTCACCGGGACTAAGGTCCTACAATGAGCAGTTCTTC
.	TRBV4-2	12	TRBJ2-7	many	CASSPGGYEQYF	TGTGCCAGCAGCCCAGGAGGGTACGAGCAGTACTTC
TRBD1	TRBV12-3/TRBV12-4	16	TRBJ2-4	.	CASSPRQGANRNIQYF	TGTGCCAGCAGTCCAAGACAGGGGGCAAATAGAAACATTCAGTACTTC
.	TRBV6-5	14	TRBJ1-5	.	CASSYRDSNQPQHF	TGTGCCAGCAGTTACCGGGATAGCAATCAGCCCCAGCATTTT
.	TRBV29-1	14	TRBJ2-5	few	CSVEDGAVPETQYF	TGCAGCGTTGAAGATGGGGCGGTCCCAGAGACCCAGTACTTC
.	TRBV29-1	13	TRBJ2-5	many	CSVERGIEETQYF	TGCAGCGTTGAAAGAGGGATCGAAGAGACCCAGTACTTC